Sequencing of this TCR beta chain was carried out in a study of response to subunit inactivated influenza vaccine. Via MiXCR, TCRdb re-called the RT-PCR reads, giving one row per CDR3 protein. The table records 800,000 to 1,000,000 distinct CDR3 sequences, 21% of them present only once. The CDR3 is 13 amino acids. The J segment lost 7 bases and the V segment lost 4 bases, leaving 3 bases of the junction unmatched. Germline CDR1 and CDR2: SGHKS and YYEKEE (reference sequence). In regard to this clonotype: No antigen is known for it.

Study-wide findings and caveats: Few additional T cells are recruited per seasonal influenza vaccination, authors suggested.

This sequence originates from a man aged 45-65 years who received an inactivated influenza vaccine. The chain joins TRBV5-5 to TRBJ2-1, with 9 bases matching TRBD2. The specimen comprised PBMCs from blood, sampled more than 4 days after vaccination. DNA for the CDR3: TGTGCCAGCAGCCGGACTAGCGATAATGAGCAGTTCTTC. It translates to CASSRTSDNEQFF.